These 11 T cell receptor beta chains were sequenced from one sample in a study of response to subunit inactivated influenza vaccine. TCRdb called the RT-PCR reads again in MiXCR, with one record for every CDR3 protein. This sample has roughly 670,000 distinct CDR3 sequences; 14% occur once, and the top ten carry roughly 7.2%. The sample consisted of PBMCs from blood, taken roughly 2 weeks before vaccination. The source of these receptors is a man aged 50-60 years who received an inactivated influenza vaccine.

The genes are TRBV5-1 and TRBJ2-1; 8 positions match TRBD1. This CDR3 is 15 amino acids long. Germline V gene data show CDR1 as SGHRS and CDR2 as YFSETQ. After removal of 4 bases from V and 6 bases from J, the junction contained 9 bases not matched to a gene. This CDR3 is CASSLQGQGSNEQFF. Written as DNA, the CDR3 is TGCGCCAGCAGCCTACAAGGACAGGGAAGCAATGAGCAGTTCTTC.

This chain uses TRBV7-9 with TRBJ2-2, with D possibly matching TRBD1 (7 bases). Germline-derived CDR1 and CDR2 are SEHNR and FQNEAQ (reference sequence). Trimming removed 5 bases from V and 5 bases from J, with 21 bases in between. The CDR3 contains 17 residues. CDR3 protein: CASSHTRGQRTTGELFF. In nucleotides, the CDR3 is TGTGCCAGCAGCCACACGCGGGGACAGAGAACAACCGGGGAGCTGTTTTTT.

This chain connects TRBV5-1 to TRBJ1-1; D is unclear. Germline CDR1 SGHRS, CDR2 YFSETQ. The CDR3 covers 17 residues. Trimming stripped 2 bases from V and 1 base from J, with 18 bases between. The CDR3: CASSLMTWKAANTEAFF. The CDR3 coding sequence is TGCGCCAGCAGCTTAATGACGTGGAAAGCCGCGAACACTGAAGCTTTCTTT.

The rearrangement links TRBV12-3 or TRBV12-4 to TRBJ1-6; no clear D gene. Trimming removed 8 bases from V and 9 bases from J, with 20 bases in between. There are 15 residues in the CDR3. As DNA, the CDR3 is TGTGCCAGCCGAATCGGCCCTTTAACGGTTTCACCCCTCCACTTT. Protein sequence: CASRIGPLTVSPLHF.

This chain joins TRBV7-3 and TRBJ2-2; 8 bases match TRBD2. Looked up from germline, CDR1 is SGHTA and CDR2 is FQGTGA. V dropped 5 bases and J dropped 1; count of bases not matched to a gene: 9. The CDR3 totals 17 residues. The CDR3 DNA reads TGTGCCAGCAGCGCGACGAGCGGGAGTGGGAACACCGGGGAGCTGTTTTTT. As protein: CASSATSGSGNTGELFF.

The chain joins TRBV4-2 to TRBJ1-4; weak D call: TRBD1 (5 bases). V was pared by 0 bases and J by 1 base, with 9 bases between. Germline lookup yields CDR1 LGHNA and CDR2 YNFKEQ. This CDR3 has 16 amino acids. CDR3 sequence reads: CASSQDRVETNEKLFF. CDR3 DNA sequence: TGTGCCAGCAGCCAAGACAGGGTGGAAACTAATGAAAAACTGTTTTTT.

The table lists this clonotype with a few counts. The J gene is TRBJ1-4, the V gene TRBV18, with TRBD1 matching over 8 bases. This CDR3 spans 15 amino acids. The V gene end was trimmed by 0 bases and the J gene end by 8 bases; junction bases not matched to a gene: 5. Germline V gene data show CDR1 as KGHSH and CDR2 as LQKENI. The CDR3 spells CASSPPNRGNEKLFF. The CDR3 nucleotides are TGTGCCAGCTCACCACCTAACAGGGGGAACGAAAAACTGTTTTTT.

This clonotype was seen more than once but under ten times. The chain recombines TRBV6-2 or TRBV6-3 with TRBJ2-5; D uncertain. The V and J ends lost 2 bases and 4 bases respectively, with 5 bases between them. Per the germline V gene, CDR1 is MNHEY and CDR2 is SVGEGT. The CDR3 sequence is 12 residues long. CDR3 DNA sequence: TGTGCCAGCAGTTACCCTTTAGAGACCCAGTACTTC. Its translation: CASSYPLETQYF.

On this clonotype: A clone one base away is much larger, so this may be a read error. This chain joins TRBV28 and TRBJ2-3; TRBD2 aligns across 7 bases. Germline lookup yields CDR1 MDHEN and CDR2 SYDVKM. The CDR3 covers 15 residues. J lost 3 bases, V lost 10 bases, and 13 bases had no gene match. The DNA for the CDR3 is TGTGCCACCACTTCTGACGGGGGGTGGACAGATACGCAGTATTTT. Its protein is CATTSDGGWTDTQYF.

The J gene is TRBJ2-1, the V gene TRBV20-1; no clear D. CDR1 DFQATT and CDR2 SNEGSKA come from the germline V gene (reference sequence). CDR3 length equals 11 residues. V was shortened by 1 base and J by 10 bases, with 8 bases between the two germline ends. The CDR3 DNA reads as TGCAGTGCTAGAGGGGCGAGGGAGCAGTTCTTC. Its protein product is CSARGAREQFF.

This rearrangement joins TRBV5-6 to TRBJ2-7; TRBD1 agrees at 8 bases. Germline V gene sequence: CDR1 SGHDT, CDR2 YYEEEE. V dropped 4 bases and J dropped 0; count of bases not matched to a gene: 6. This CDR3 is 15 amino acids long. The CDR3 loop is CASSPGQGHSYEQYF. CDR3 sequence (DNA): TGTGCCAGCAGCCCTGGACAGGGACACTCCTACGAGCAGTACTTC. Full variable domain (missing parts from reference TRBV5-6 and TRBJ2-7): DAGVTQSPTHLIKTRGQQVTLRCSPKSGHDTVSWYQQALGQGPQFIFQYYEEEERQRGNFPDRFSGHQFPNYSSELNVNALLLGDSALYLCASSPGQGHSYEQYFGPGTRLTVT.